A selection of T cell receptor beta chains follows, all from one sample in a study of T cell changes during pregnancy in multiple sclerosis. TCRdb's table, derived via immunoSEQ multiplex PCR, lists solely in-frame clones and lacks some. This table has tens of thousands of clones, roughly 89% appearing once. The input for sequencing was CD4+ T cells from peripheral blood mononuclear cells, taken in the third trimester of pregnancy. The source is a female donor in good health, enrolled as a control in a pregnancy study. Both conserved end residues are trimmed from each CDR3. Each record gives: CDR3 protein, J gene, V gene.

cdr3_aa: ASTLGQGAWDEQY
j_call: TRBJ2-7
v_call: TRBV19

cdr3_aa: ASSQELAANNEQF
j_call: TRBJ2-1
v_call: TRBV4-1

cdr3_aa: ASSPGTSGGMDEQF
j_call: TRBJ2-1
v_call: TRBV19

cdr3_aa: ASSLTPRATNEKLF
j_call: TRBJ1-4
v_call: TRBV27

cdr3_aa: ASRNGQGKQPQH
j_call: TRBJ1-5
v_call: TRBV27

cdr3_aa: ASSRGQGTYNEQF
j_call: TRBJ2-1
v_call: TRBV5-6

cdr3_aa: ASSHRTDQPQH
j_call: TRBJ1-5
v_call: TRBV19

cdr3_aa: ASSLSGWAGNTIY
j_call: TRBJ1-3
v_call: TRBV5-6

cdr3_aa: ASSAGQGGAGELF
j_call: TRBJ2-2
v_call: TRBV10-2

cdr3_aa: ASSDRGVDSYEQY
j_call: TRBJ2-7
v_call: TRBV10-1

cdr3_aa: ASSLSTQGNQPQH
j_call: TRBJ1-5
v_call: TRBV4-2

cdr3_aa: ASSLRQGGVGEKLF
j_call: TRBJ1-4
v_call: TRBV5-6

cdr3_aa: ASSLGGRVADTQY
j_call: TRBJ2-3
v_call: TRBV7-2

cdr3_aa: ASSKGSVHVVRSTEAF
j_call: TRBJ1-1
v_call: TRBV21-1

cdr3_aa: ASSLGNRGRFYSPLH
j_call: TRBJ1-6
v_call: TRBV5-6

cdr3_aa: ASSPNADRAGELF
j_call: TRBJ2-2
v_call: TRBV5-1

cdr3_aa: ASSHPDRNTEAF
j_call: TRBJ1-1
v_call: TRBV4-1

cdr3_aa: ASSPTRAQKNTEAF
j_call: TRBJ1-1
v_call: TRBV18

cdr3_aa: ASSQDSAILLTGMRQETQY
j_call: TRBJ2-5
v_call: TRBV14

cdr3_aa: ASSLAGPPGYT
j_call: TRBJ1-2
v_call: TRBV5-6

cdr3_aa: ATSRGGIRENTEAF
j_call: TRBJ1-1
v_call: TRBV15

cdr3_aa: ASSSLHYEQY
j_call: TRBJ2-7
v_call: TRBV18

cdr3_aa: ASSEKLAGEIDTQY
j_call: TRBJ2-3
v_call: TRBV6-4

cdr3_aa: ASSQQSPDYSGNTIY
j_call: TRBJ1-3
v_call: TRBV14

cdr3_aa: ASSRDRDYGYT
j_call: TRBJ1-2
v_call: TRBV6-5

cdr3_aa: ASSGTSSSYNEQF
j_call: TRBJ2-1
v_call: TRBV6-1

cdr3_aa: ASSMGQTSGPQH
j_call: TRBJ1-5
v_call: TRBV19